These 16 T cell receptor beta chains originate from one sample sequenced in a study of HIV-infected children after antiretroviral therapy interruption. A 3' RACE protocol on RNA, with unique molecular identifiers, produced the TCR library. TCRdb reprocessed the 3' RACE reads with MiXCR, giving one entry per CDR3 protein. The repertoire holds more than 35,000 distinct CDR3 sequences, with more than 6.5% as singletons. The treatment was: PENTA 11 planned treatment interruption arm or continuous ART arm. The starting material was CD45RA+ CD4+ T cells from PBMCs, pooled from several time points, obtained from a donor given antiretroviral therapy, either interrupted or continuous. Subset meaning: naive CD4+ CD45RA+ CD45RO- T cells. Receptors were obtained from a pool of human donors with HIV.

This clonotype has a handful of counts. The V call is TRBV19, the J call TRBJ2-1; 8 nucleotides match TRBD2. With 5 bases clipped from V and 8 bases from J, the junction kept 11 bases outside the gene matches. CDR3 length equals 15 residues. CDR1 and CDR2 (germline): LNHDA, SQIVND (reference sequence). The CDR3 coding sequence is TGTGCCAGTAGTCACGGGAGGGCCCTCGCTGATGAGCAGTTCTTC. It is translated as CASSHGRALADEQFF.

This clonotype was recorded many times. The junction does not match germline at one end; this may be a read error. The chain is built from TRBV6-6 and TRBJ2-5; 7 nucleotides align to TRBD2. The CDR3 consists of 16 residues. CDR1 MNHNY and CDR2 SVGAGI come from the germline V gene (reference sequence). CDR3 nucleotides: TGTGCCAGCGGTGATGCAGCTGGGGGGGACCAAGACACCCAGTACTTT. This translates into CASGDAAGGDQDTQYF.

This clonotype is medium-sized in the sample. The junction differs from germline at one of its ends, possibly a read error. The rearrangement joins TRBV23-1 to TRBJ2-7, with TRBD1 matching over 7 bases. TRBV23-1 qualifies as an ORF whose function is uncertain. This CDR3 has 16 residues. CDR3 in amino acids: CASSLSGQASSYEQYF. CDR3 nucleotides: TGTGCCAGCAGTCTGTCAGGACAGGCCAGCTCCTATGAACAGTACTTC.

In its sample, this clonotype was seen many times. The chain joins TRBV12-3 or TRBV12-4 to TRBJ2-5, with D perhaps matching TRBD1 (5 bases). The CDR3 loop spans 14 amino acids. The V gene lost 3 bases and the J gene lost 1 base, with 9 bases spanning the gap. The CDR3, as DNA: TGTGCCAGCAGTTTCCGGACATTCCAAGAGACCCAGTACTTC. Its translation is CASSFRTFQETQYF.

This clonotype came up many times. The genes are TRBV20-1 and TRBJ2-3; 10 bases map to TRBD1. Germline V gives CDR1 DFQATT, CDR2 SNEGSKA (reference sequence). The CDR3 consists of 14 residues. V dropped 6 bases and J dropped 4; count of bases not matched to a gene: 7. For the CDR3, the DNA is TGCAGTGCAGCCAGGACAGGGGGGTCAGATACGCAGTATTTT. Translating gives CSAARTGGSDTQYF.

This clonotype has a count of ten or more. This chain links TRBV12-3 or TRBV12-4 with TRBJ1-4; 7 bases line up with TRBD1. Trimming cost V 3 bases and J 6 bases; bases outside gene matches: 7. The CDR3 totals 15 residues. The CDR3 here is CASSLGTVVDEKLFF. The DNA for the CDR3 is TGTGCCAGCAGTTTGGGGACAGTAGTCGATGAAAAACTGTTTTTT.

The V gene is TRBV27, the J gene TRBJ1-1; D is uncertain. Germline CDR1 reads MNHEY; CDR2 reads SMNVEV (reference sequence). Trimming shortened V by 0 bases and J by 6 bases, and 8 bases separated the two germline ends. The CDR3 covers 13 residues. In DNA form, the CDR3 reads TGTGCCAGCAGTTTATCAGGGAAGGCTGAAGCTTTCTTT. The encoded protein is CASSLSGKAEAFF.

This clonotype has at least ten counts. The junction shows a germline mismatch at one end, possibly a read error. CDR3 sequence: CASGDPGGEDTQYF. The CDR3 bases are TGTGCCAGCGGTGATCCTGGGGGGGAAGACACCCAGTACTTT. The chain couples TRBV6-6 to TRBJ2-5; 7 nucleotides align to TRBD2. CDR3 length: 14 amino acids. Germline loops: CDR1 MNHNY, CDR2 SVGAGI (reference sequence).

This clonotype was recorded many times. J is TRBJ2-1 and V is TRBV7-2; 12 bases align to TRBD2. The CDR3 length is 20 residues. Per the germline V gene, CDR1 is SGHTA and CDR2 is FQGNSA. Unmatched junction bases numbered 11, after V lost 2 bases and J lost 0 bases. CDR3 nucleotide sequence: TGTGCCAGCAGCTTAACTAGCGGGGGGTATATGTTGAGCTCCTACAATGAGCAGTTCTTC. The encoded protein is CASSLTSGGYMLSSYNEQFF.

This chain connects TRBV11-2 to TRBJ1-2; perhaps TRBD1 as D (5 bases). Per germline, CDR1 SGHAT and CDR2 FQNNGV. The V end lost 4 bases, the J end lost 4 bases, and 10 bases lay between the germline ends. The CDR3 is made up of 13 amino acids. For the CDR3, the DNA is TGTGCCAGCAGCTCGCGACAGATCTATGGCTACACCTTC. As protein: CASSSRQIYGYTF.

This clonotype was counted ten times or more. The rearrangement uses TRBV7-6 and TRBJ2-5, with D hard to call. Germline V gene data show CDR1 as SGHVS and CDR2 as FNYEAQ. Trimming removed 5 bases from V and 4 bases from J, with 5 bases in between. There are 11 residues in the CDR3. CDR3 sequence reads: CASSPAETQYF. As DNA, the CDR3 is TGTGCCAGCAGCCCAGCAGAGACCCAGTACTTC.

The V and J genes are TRBV12-3 or TRBV12-4 and TRBJ1-1; D remains unclear. This CDR3 comprises 13 residues. The V end was cut by 2 bases, the J end by 3 bases, with 7 bases between. The CDR3 DNA reads as TGTGCCAGCAGTTTAATGGACTACACTGAAGCTTTCTTT. This gives the protein CASSLMDYTEAFF.

This clonotype was seen repeatedly, ten times or more. One junction end disagrees with the germline gene, perhaps due to a read error. The J gene is TRBJ2-5, the V gene TRBV19, with D perhaps assigned TRBD1 or TRBD2 (5 bases each). The CDR3 sequence is 14 residues long. Germline lookup yields CDR1 LNHDA and CDR2 SQIVND (reference sequence). CDR3: CASSISRDQDTQYF. The CDR3 DNA reads TGTGCCAGCAGTATAAGCAGGGACCAAGACACCCAGTACTTT.

This clonotype was seen many times. The chain carries TRBV19 and TRBJ1-5; D may be TRBD1 (5 bases). Germline V gives CDR1 LNHDA, CDR2 SQIVND (reference sequence). The CDR3 runs to 14 residues. V gave up 4 bases and J gave up 0 bases, with 7 bases separating them. The CDR3 bases are TGTGCCAGTAGTAGGGGCGTTAGCAATCAGCCCCAGCATTTT. It is translated as CASSRGVSNQPQHF.

This clonotype was recorded many times. The CDR3 here is CASSQDRKPPYEQYF. The CDR3 DNA reads as TGTGCCAGCAGTCAGGACAGGAAACCCCCCTACGAGCAGTACTTC. The rearrangement joins TRBV6-5 to TRBJ2-7, with 7 positions matching TRBD1. The CDR3 runs 15 residues. Germline V gives CDR1 MNHEY, CDR2 SVGAGI. J gave up 2 bases and V 5 bases, and 9 bases lay outside the gene matches.

This clonotype was seen ten or more times. The V and J genes are TRBV19 and TRBJ2-1; no clear D gene. Per the germline V gene, CDR1 is LNHDA and CDR2 is SQIVND (reference sequence). The V end lost 8 bases, the J end lost 4 bases, and 12 bases lay between the germline ends. The CDR3 loop spans 13 amino acids. As DNA, the CDR3 is TGTGCCAGTGCCCTCGTGGGTTACAATGAGCAGTTCTTC. Its protein is CASALVGYNEQFF.